This TCR beta chain was identified in a study of cytomegalovirus exposure and HLA in healthy donors. Study-level points and caveats: Cytomegalovirus status was reportedly diagnosed by the classifier with high sensitivity and specificity.

With regard to this clone: What it binds is unknown.

Amplification used 60 Vbeta primers and 13 Jbeta primers. Profiling relied on immunoSEQ multiplex PCR, and the TCRdb table lists in-frame clones only, not all of them. The sample consists of about 180,000 clones, roughly 84% of them appearing once. This receptor was obtained from a girl aged 2 to 10 in good health and CMV-seropositive. Sequenced input: PBMCs.

The DNA of the CDR3 is TGTGCCAGCAGCTTGGTTGGGGGGGGCGCGAGTGGCTACACCTTC. Translated, it gives CASSLVGGGASGYTF. The chain joins TRBV5-4 to TRBJ1-2; possibly TRBD1 for D (6 bases). The V end lost 0 bases, the J end lost 7 bases, and 16 bases lay between the germline ends. CDR3 length: 15 residues. Germline V gene data show CDR1 as SGHNT and CDR2 as YYREEE (reference sequence).